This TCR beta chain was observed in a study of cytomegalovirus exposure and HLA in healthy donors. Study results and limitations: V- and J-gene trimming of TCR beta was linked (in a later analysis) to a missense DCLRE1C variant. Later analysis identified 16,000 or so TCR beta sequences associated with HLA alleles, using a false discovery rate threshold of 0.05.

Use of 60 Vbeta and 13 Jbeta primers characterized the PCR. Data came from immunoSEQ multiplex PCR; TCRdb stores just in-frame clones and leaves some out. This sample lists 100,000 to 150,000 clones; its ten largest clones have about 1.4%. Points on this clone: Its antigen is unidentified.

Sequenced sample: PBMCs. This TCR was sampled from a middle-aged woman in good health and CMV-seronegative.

The CDR3: CASSEYLSNTEAFF. The CDR3 DNA is TGTGCCAGCAGTGAATATCTAAGCAACACTGAAGCTTTCTTT. The V call is TRBV25-1, the J call TRBJ1-1; unclear D gene. CDR1 MGHDK and CDR2 SYGVNS come from the germline V gene. V was shortened by 0 bases and J by 2 bases, with 7 bases between the two germline ends. This CDR3 is 14 amino acids long.